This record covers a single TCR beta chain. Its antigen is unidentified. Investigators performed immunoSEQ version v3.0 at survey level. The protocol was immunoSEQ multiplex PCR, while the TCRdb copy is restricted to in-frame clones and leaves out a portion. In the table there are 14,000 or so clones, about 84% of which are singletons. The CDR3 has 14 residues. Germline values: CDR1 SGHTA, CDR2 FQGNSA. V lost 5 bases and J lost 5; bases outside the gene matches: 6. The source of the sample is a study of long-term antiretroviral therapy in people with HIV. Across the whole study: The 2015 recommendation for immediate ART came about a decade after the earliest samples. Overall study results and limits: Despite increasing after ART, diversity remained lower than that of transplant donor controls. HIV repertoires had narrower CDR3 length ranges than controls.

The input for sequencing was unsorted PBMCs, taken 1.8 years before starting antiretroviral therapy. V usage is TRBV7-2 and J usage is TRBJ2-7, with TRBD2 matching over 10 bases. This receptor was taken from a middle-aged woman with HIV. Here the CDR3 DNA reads TGTGCCAGCAGCCCTGGGCTAGCGGGAGACGAGCAGTACTTC. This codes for CASSPGLAGDEQYF.